One sample yielded the 28 T cell receptor beta chains listed below, sequenced in a study of T cells in Graves' hyperthyroidism and ophthalmopathy. The investigators amplified TCR beta CDR3 regions from RNA transcripts. Carried out on the TCR CDR3, a first-round RT-PCR used the HTBI primer set. MiXCR was run by TCRdb on the multiplex PCR reads, yielding one entry per CDR3 protein. Here the sample spans around 210,000 distinct CDR3 sequences, about a sixth being singletons. The sequencing sample was made of blood. These TCRs come from a woman between 50 and 59 years old with Graves' hyperthyroidism.

This clonotype has at least ten counts. This chain joins TRBV28 and TRBJ2-7; weak D call: TRBD1 (6 bases). The V end was cut by 2 bases, the J end by 2 bases, with 16 bases between. CDR1 is MDHEN and CDR2 is SYDVKM in the germline V gene. This CDR3 is 16 amino acids long. In nucleotides, the CDR3 is TGTGCCAGCAGTTTAGAGCAGGGGCTACTCACCTACGAGCAGTACTTC. Protein: CASSLEQGLLTYEQYF.

This clonotype came up many times. The chain carries TRBV28 and TRBJ1-2, with 7 bases that match TRBD1. The germline gives CDR1 MDHEN, CDR2 SYDVKM. The CDR3 contains 15 residues. With 5 bases clipped from V and 0 bases from J, the junction kept 6 bases outside the gene matches. As DNA, the CDR3 is TGTGCCAGCAGTCAGGGGGACAAAGCTAACTATGGCTACACCTTC. Amino acid sequence: CASSQGDKANYGYTF.

This clonotype occurred many times. The chain combines TRBV5-1 with TRBJ2-1; possible D gene TRBD2, 6 bases. The germline V gene has CDR1 SGHRS and CDR2 YFSETQ. The germline V and J ends were trimmed by 1 base and 0 bases, with 20 bases remaining between them. This CDR3 has 19 residues. CDR3 nucleotides: TGCGCCAGCAGCTTGCCGAATCTACTAGCCAGAAGCTCCTACAATGAGCAGTTCTTC. Translating gives CASSLPNLLARSSYNEQFF.

This clonotype has ten or more counts. The rearrangement links TRBV20-1 to TRBJ2-1; 16 positions agree with TRBD2. This CDR3 comprises 12 residues. In germline, CDR1 is DFQATT, CDR2 SNEGSKA (reference sequence). Trimming took 6 bases from V and 12 from J; bases not matched to a gene: 2. In DNA form, the CDR3 reads TGCAGTGCGGGGACTAGCGGGAGGGGGCAGTTCTTC. It translates to CSAGTSGRGQFF.

This clonotype occurred many times. V is TRBV3-1 and J is TRBJ2-7; 7 bases are shared with TRBD2. Germline CDR1 and CDR2: LGHDT and YNNKEL (reference sequence). J gave up 5 bases and V 0 bases, and 13 bases lay outside the gene matches. The length of the CDR3 is 17 residues. The CDR3 nucleotides are TGTGCCAGCAGCCAAGATCGGTTGGGGAGGGAGGAACACGAGCAGTACTTC. It specifies CASSQDRLGREEHEQYF.

This clonotype occurred many times. J is TRBJ2-5 and V is TRBV10-3; no definite D call. Germline loops: CDR1 ENHRY, CDR2 SYGVKD. V lost 4 bases to trimming and J lost 3 bases, with 9 bases between them. The CDR3 extends over 13 amino acids. The CDR3 DNA follows: TGTGCCATCAGTGTTGGAGAAGAAGAGACCCAGTACTTC. Translating gives CAISVGEEETQYF.

This clonotype was recorded at least ten times. This chain connects TRBV20-1 to TRBJ2-3; 11 bases are a match to TRBD2. This CDR3 has 17 amino acids. The germline V gene has CDR1 DFQATT and CDR2 SNEGSKA (reference sequence). V lost 1 base to trimming and J lost 3 bases; unmatched junction nucleotides: 9. DNA for the CDR3: TGCAGTGCTAGAGGCCTTCAACTAGCGGGAGATACAGATACGCAGTATTTT. It yields the protein CSARGLQLAGDTDTQYF.

This clonotype was found many times. The CDR3 reads CASSLGTGELFF. In DNA form, the CDR3 reads TGCGCCAGCAGCCTAGGCACCGGGGAGCTGTTTTTT. The rearrangement uses TRBV4-1 and TRBJ2-2; D is unresolved. The CDR3 extends over 12 amino acids. Germline CDR1 and CDR2: MGHRA and YSYEKL. V lost 4 bases, J lost 4 bases, and 4 bases lay in between.

This sequence joins TRBV6-1 and TRBJ1-1, with D unresolved. The CDR3 spans 14 residues. V was shortened by 7 bases and J by 1 base, with 13 bases between the two germline ends. Per the germline V gene, CDR1 is MNHNS and CDR2 is SASEGT. CDR3 residues: CASTNQRGNTEAFF. DNA of the CDR3: TGTGCCAGCACCAACCAGCGGGGGAACACTGAAGCTTTCTTT.

This clonotype occurred many times. The J gene is TRBJ2-2, the V gene TRBV11-3; 7 positions match TRBD1. This CDR3 region has 17 residues. Losses at the gene ends were 1 base for V and 6 bases for J; bases not matched to a gene: 11. The germline V gene encodes CDR1 SGHNT and CDR2 YENEEA. CDR3 sequence: CASSLGRDSQFPGELFF. The CDR3 bases are TGTGCCAGCAGCTTAGGCCGGGACAGCCAATTCCCCGGGGAGCTGTTTTTT.

Turning to this clonotype: Its ends do not fully match the called genes, so a read error is possible. The chain carries TRBV9 and TRBJ2-7; no reliable D call. The CDR3 has 14 amino acids. Germline V gives CDR1 SGDLS, CDR2 YYNGEE. The chain's CDR3 is CTSSPLSGAYEQYF. The CDR3 region has the DNA TGTACCAGCAGCCCGCTTAGTGGGGCCTACGAGCAGTACTTC.

This clonotype occurred a few times. The gene calls are TRBV5-1 and TRBJ2-5, with D unclear. CDR1 is SGHRS, CDR2 YFSETQ, per germline. Deletions cut 3 bases from V and 3 bases from J, with 12 bases between. The CDR3 has 14 residues. This chain's CDR3 is CASSYRPVKETQYF. CDR3 in DNA: TGCGCCAGCAGCTATCGGCCAGTCAAAGAGACCCAGTACTTC.

About this clonotype: A single base separates this from a much larger clone, so it may be a read error. V is TRBV12-5 and J is TRBJ1-1, with 7 nucleotides matching TRBD1. The germline V gene has CDR1 LGHNT and CDR2 FRNRAP. The CDR3 covers 14 residues. The CDR3 here is CAGGPGGLWTEAFF. The DNA for the CDR3 is TGTGCTGGTGGTCCAGGGGGGCTTTGGACTGAAGCTTTCTTT.

This chain connects TRBV5-1 to TRBJ2-7; 10 bases line up with TRBD2. The CDR3 has 17 residues. Germline lookup yields CDR1 SGHRS and CDR2 YFSETQ. The V gene end was trimmed by 4 bases and the J gene end by 2 bases; junction bases not matched to a gene: 12. CDR3 residues: CASSGSQHLAGAYEQYF. CDR3 sequence (DNA): TGCGCCAGCAGCGGGAGCCAGCACCTAGCGGGGGCCTACGAGCAGTACTTC.

This clonotype was seen many times. V gene TRBV27 combines with J gene TRBJ2-1, with TRBD1 matching over 9 bases. Germline-derived CDR1 and CDR2 are MNHEY and SMNVEV (reference sequence). The ends lost 5 bases at V and 3 bases at J; junction bases unmatched: 8. This CDR3 region has 16 residues. CDR3 sequence: CASSTPGQGIYNEQFF. The CDR3 coding sequence is TGTGCCAGCAGTACGCCGGGACAGGGAATCTACAATGAGCAGTTCTTC.

In this sample, this clonotype turned up many times. The rearrangement uses TRBV6-2 or TRBV6-3 and TRBJ2-1, with 10 nucleotides matching TRBD2. The CDR3 runs to 14 residues. Germline V gives CDR1 MNHEY, CDR2 SVGEGT. Unmatched junction bases numbered 3, after V lost 6 bases and J lost 4 bases. The CDR3 region has the DNA TGTGCCAGCAGAGTTAGCGGGGGGTACAATGAGCAGTTCTTC. Protein product: CASRVSGGYNEQFF.

This clonotype was counted ten times or more. The chain has TRBV5-8 and TRBJ2-2; D is undetermined. Trimming removed 1 base at V and 1 base at J, with 11 bases between. This CDR3 has 16 amino acids. Germline-derived CDR1 and CDR2 are SGHTS and YDEGEE. The CDR3 sequence: CASSLMSVKNTGELFF. Written as DNA, the CDR3 is TGTGCCAGCAGCTTGATGTCGGTGAAGAACACCGGGGAGCTGTTTTTT.

In its sample, this clonotype was seen once. An end of the junction does not agree with germline; a read error may underlie this. This rearrangement joins TRBV6-1 to TRBJ1-1; TRBD1 matches 11 bases. Per germline, CDR1 MNHNS and CDR2 SASEGT. This CDR3 has 13 amino acids. CDR3 nucleotide sequence: TGTGCCGGCAGTCGCGGACAGGGGGCTTGGGCTTTCTTT. It specifies CAGSRGQGAWAFF.

The chain combines TRBV19 with TRBJ2-2; D is possibly TRBD1 (5 bases). Deletions cut 1 base from V and 5 bases from J, with 11 bases between. CDR3 size: 15 residues. Germline loops: CDR1 LNHDA, CDR2 SQIVND (reference sequence). The CDR3 bases are TGTGCCAGTAGTATAGCGTTGGGGCCAACCGGGGAGCTGTTTTTT. Its protein product is CASSIALGPTGELFF.

This clonotype was seen repeatedly, ten times or more. This sequence joins TRBV27 and TRBJ1-2, with D possibly TRBD1 on 5 matching bases. Trimming removed 6 bases from V and 2 bases from J, with 16 bases in between. The CDR3 has 15 residues. CDR1 and CDR2 (germline): MNHEY, SMNVEV (reference sequence). DNA of the CDR3: TGTGCCAGCAGGATTCAGGGAGTAGGGAACTATGGCTACACCTTC. Its translation: CASRIQGVGNYGYTF.

On this clonotype itself: Just one base apart from a much larger clone, this may be a read error. This chain links TRBV28 with TRBJ2-7; no clear D. Germline CDR1 MDHEN, CDR2 SYDVKM. The CDR3 extends over 13 amino acids. This CDR3 is CASSSTIRYGQYF. Here the CDR3 DNA reads TGTGCCAGCAGTTCGACAATTCGTTACGGGCAGTACTTC.

The V call is TRBV6-1, the J call TRBJ2-7; 9 bases are shared with TRBD1. Losses at the gene ends were 2 bases for V and 6 bases for J; bases not matched to a gene: 5. Germline CDR1 reads MNHNS; CDR2 reads SASEGT. This CDR3 is built from 14 residues. In DNA, the CDR3 is TGTGCCAGCAGTGAAACATGGACAGGGGTCGAGCAGTACTTC. This encodes CASSETWTGVEQYF.

This clonotype was seen more than once but under ten times. The chain recombines TRBV6-1 with TRBJ2-3; either TRBD1 or TRBD2 may supply D (5 bases each). Trimming shortened V by 3 bases and J by 2 bases, and 12 bases separated the two germline ends. Germline V lookup: CDR1 MNHNS, CDR2 SASEGT. The CDR3 runs 15 residues. The CDR3 DNA is TGTGCCAGCAGTGACGTGGGGGTCCTCACAGATACGCAGTATTTT. Translated: CASSDVGVLTDTQYF.

J is TRBJ1-6 and V is TRBV5-1; no clear D. There are 13 residues in the CDR3. The germline CDR1 and CDR2 sequences are SGHRS and YFSETQ. V was shortened by 0 bases and J by 8 bases, with 6 bases between the two germline ends. The CDR3 DNA follows: TGCGCCAGCAGCTTGGCCGACGATTCACCCCTCCACTTT. It is translated as CASSLADDSPLHF.

This clonotype was counted only a few times. The genes are TRBV12-5 and TRBJ1-1, with D tentatively TRBD1 (6 bases). The germline gives CDR1 LGHNT, CDR2 FRNRAP. The CDR3 contains 14 residues. Between the trimmed V and J ends, which lost 5 bases and 6 bases, there was a span of 16 bases. CDR3 DNA: TGTGCTAGTGGTACGGCCAGGGGCTGGGCTGAAGCTTTCTTT. Translating it yields CASGTARGWAEAFF.

This clonotype was found a few times. The chain employs TRBV3-1 and TRBJ2-1, with 13 positions matching TRBD2. V shed 8 bases and J 1 base; nucleotides not matched to a gene: 5. Germline V gene lookup returns CDR1 LGHDT and CDR2 YNNKEL (reference sequence). The CDR3 runs to 16 residues. The CDR3: CASPGLAGQSYNEQFF. CDR3 in DNA: TGTGCCAGCCCGGGACTAGCGGGGCAATCCTACAATGAGCAGTTCTTC.

This clonotype was observed a handful of times. The chain combines TRBV3-1 with TRBJ1-6; 7 bases line up with TRBD1. Germline lookup yields CDR1 LGHDT and CDR2 YNNKEL (reference sequence). The CDR3 is 16 residues long. Trimming at V came to 3 bases and at J to 8 bases, leaving 10 bases not matched to a gene. The CDR3: CASSQEPGQRYSPLHF. The CDR3 DNA sequence: TGTGCCAGCAGCCAGGAGCCGGGACAGAGATATTCACCCCTCCACTTT.

The table lists this clonotype with a count of one. With a much larger clone just one base away, this may be a read error. The chain combines TRBV7-3 with TRBJ2-6; 15 bases fit TRBD2. The CDR3 covers 18 residues. V was clipped by 5 bases and J by 2 bases; unmatched bases: 4. The germline V gene encodes CDR1 SGHTA and CDR2 FQGTGA. The CDR3 region is CASSTGLAGGPGANVLTF. CDR3 nucleotide sequence: TGTGCCAGCAGCACGGGACTAGCGGGAGGACCTGGGGCCAACGTCCTGACTTTC.